The 13 T cell receptor beta chains below come from one sample, sequenced in a study of shared clonotypes between healthy human individuals. Here immunoSEQ multiplex PCR was the method, and the copy in TCRdb shows in-frame clones only, minus some. The repertoire has 1 million to 1.2 million clones, roughly 80% of them found once; the top ten carry more than 0.85%. Sequencing was carried out using memory CD4+ T cells from PBMCs. The subset denotes: CD45RA-negative fraction. The receptors stem from a man in his late teens or twenties in good health. Some clones in this sample may be carry-over from other donors' samples.

The gene calls are TRBV9 and TRBJ2-1, with TRBD2 matching over 8 bases. Germline V gene lookup returns CDR1 SGDLS and CDR2 YYNGEE. The CDR3 spans 16 residues. With 3 bases clipped from V and 4 bases from J, the junction kept 9 bases outside the gene matches. The CDR3 region is CASSDEMAGGYNEQFF. CDR3 coding DNA: TGTGCCAGCAGCGACGAAATGGCGGGAGGTTACAATGAGCAGTTCTTC.

A remark on this clone: Other DNA sequences in the same sample also yield this CDR3. The genes are TRBV5-1 and TRBJ2-5, with 13 bases matching TRBD2. The germline V gene has CDR1 SGHRS and CDR2 YFSETQ. The V gene end was trimmed by 2 bases and the J gene end by 2 bases; junction bases not matched to a gene: 3. The CDR3 consists of 16 residues. CDR3 in DNA: TGCGCCAGCAGCTTAGGACTAGCGGGAGCTCAAGAGACCCAGTACTTC. Translated: CASSLGLAGAQETQYF.

The chain carries TRBV12-5 and TRBJ2-1, with 8 bases matching TRBD1. This CDR3 region has 16 residues. Per the germline V gene, CDR1 is LGHNT and CDR2 is FRNRAP. The trim removed 1 base at V and 2 bases at J, leaving 4 bases unmatched. CDR3 nucleotides: TGTGCTAGTGGTTTGGCGACAGGGGAAACCTACAATGAGCAGTTCTTC. Translated: CASGLATGETYNEQFF.

This chain joins TRBV7-3 and TRBJ2-1, with D possibly being TRBD1 (5 bases). The CDR3 extends over 15 amino acids. Trimming pared 7 bases from V and 8 bases from J, leaving 21 bases between. Germline lookup yields CDR1 SGHTA and CDR2 FQGTGA. The CDR3 sequence: CASTLSGLPFDEQFF. The CDR3 DNA reads as TGTGCCAGCACCCTCTCAGGGCTACCCTTCGATGAGCAGTTCTTC.

The chain combines TRBV5-1 with TRBJ2-5; D not resolved. The V gene's germline CDR1 is SGHRS and CDR2 YFSETQ. V lost 0 bases and J 1 base, leaving 10 bases between the germline ends. CDR3 length: 15 residues. For the CDR3, the DNA is TGCGCCAGCAGCTTGGAGGCGGCTCCCCAAGAGACCCAGTACTTC. Translation gives CASSLEAAPQETQYF.

J is TRBJ2-7 and V is TRBV7-6, with D perhaps TRBD1 (6 bases). The germline V gene encodes CDR1 SGHVS and CDR2 FNYEAQ. The CDR3 length is 12 residues. V was pared by 5 bases and J by 7 bases, with 12 bases between. CDR3 nucleotides: TGTGCCAGCAGCCCCACGACAGGAGAGCAGTACTTC. It yields the protein CASSPTTGEQYF.

This clone occurred once. A far larger clone is one base from this, pointing to a likely read error. Other DNA sequences in the sample encode the same CDR3. This rearrangement joins TRBV28 to TRBJ2-1; D is unresolved. This CDR3 is built from 12 residues. CDR1 is MDHEN, CDR2 SYDVKM, per germline. V lost 1 base, J lost 4 bases, and 2 bases lay in between. As DNA, the CDR3 is TGTGCCAGCAGTTTATCTTACAATGAGCAGTTCTTC. It specifies CASSLSYNEQFF.

On this clone: The junction differs from germline at one of its ends, possibly a read error. This chain uses TRBV10-3 with TRBJ1-5; no firm D call. The CDR3 spans 12 residues. Looked up from germline, CDR1 is ENHRY and CDR2 is SYGVKD. CDR3 sequence reads: CATSNSNQPQHF. For the CDR3, the DNA is TGTGCCACCAGTAATAGCAATCAGCCCCAGCATTTT.

CDR3 region: CASGLADSTDTQYF. The CDR3, as DNA: TGTGCCAGCGGACTCGCTGATTCCACAGATACGCAGTATTTT. The genes are TRBV28 and TRBJ2-3; D is possibly TRBD2 (5 bases). The V gene lost 8 bases and the J gene lost 2 bases, with 14 bases spanning the gap. There are 14 residues in the CDR3. Germline assignment: CDR1 MDHEN and CDR2 SYDVKM.

The J gene is TRBJ1-2, the V gene TRBV5-1, with D hard to call. V was clipped by 2 bases and J by 4 bases, with 9 bases between them. The CDR3 extends over 13 amino acids. Germline V CDR1 and CDR2: SGHRS, YFSETQ. The CDR3 DNA follows: TGCGCCAGCAGCTTACAGACGTCCTATGGCTACACCTTC. This encodes CASSLQTSYGYTF.

A remark on this clone: The same CDR3 also results from other DNA sequences found in this sample. The J gene is TRBJ1-1, the V gene TRBV18; D unresolved. The V end lost 1 base, the J end lost 2 bases, and 2 bases lay between the germline ends. This CDR3 is 12 amino acids long. From germline, CDR1 is KGHSH and CDR2 LQKENI. This CDR3 is CASSPRNTEAFF. CDR3 DNA: TGTGCCAGCTCACCACGCAACACTGAAGCTTTCTTT.

The CDR3 is CSAGVTYEQYF. CDR3 sequence (DNA): TGCAGTGCTGGCGTGACCTACGAGCAGTACTTC. V gene TRBV20-1 combines with J gene TRBJ2-7; D gene unclear. The CDR3 contains 11 residues. Germline V gives CDR1 DFQATT, CDR2 SNEGSKA (reference sequence). V was pared by 5 bases and J by 2 bases, with 7 bases between.

The V call is TRBV15, the J call TRBJ2-1; D is perhaps TRBD1 (6 bases). V dropped 3 bases and J dropped 6 bases, with 15 bases sitting between them. CDR1 is LNHNV and CDR2 is YYDKDF in the germline V gene (reference sequence). This CDR3 is built from 15 residues. CDR3 sequence (DNA): TGTGCCACCAGCAGCCTCGGGACACAGGCCAATGAGCAGTTCTTC. Amino acid sequence: CATSSLGTQANEQFF. Full variable domain (remainder filled in from reference TRBV15 and TRBJ2-1): DAMVIQNPRYQVTQFGKPVTLSCSQTLNHNVMYWYQQKSSQAPKLLFHYYDKDFNNEADTPDNFQSRRPNTSFCFLDIRSPGLGDTAMYLCATSSLGTQANEQFFGPGTRLTVL.